Here is one T cell receptor beta chain with its context. The antigen it recognizes is unknown. The input lacks base qualities; no much larger clone sits a single base away. CDR3 length: 16 amino acids, cysteine to phenylalanine. Just the 48-base CDR3 DNA is kept, in frame starting at base 1. From a lookup of the germline V gene, CDR1 and CDR2 are SGDLS and YYNGEE. Trimming removed 0 bases from V and 3 bases from J, leaving 12 bases between the germline ends. Libraries were made using the immunoSEQ multiplex PCR assay. The multiplex PCR relied on a mix of 60 forward primers for TCR Vbeta segments and 13 reverse primers for TCR Jbeta segments. Amplification of the CDR3 region of rearranged TCR beta genes was performed with a multiplex PCR assay on genomic DNA. The Illumina HiSeq System was used to sequence the amplified TCR beta libraries as 87-base-pair reads. In the source study's methods: Across the roughly 640 repertoires, a later analysis counted approximately 83 million unique TCR beta chains, approximately 12 million of which were shared by at least two donors. To remove PCR and sequencing errors, raw reads were error-corrected and collapsed into unique sequences using a nearest-neighbor algorithm that merged closely related sequences. To assign V, D and J gene segments, CDR3 sequences were aligned to IMGT reference sequences. For a sequence to be retained, a match of at least six nucleotides was required to both a V gene segment and a J gene segment. A rearrangement was called productive if the CDR3 had no stop codons and remained in frame with V and J, and every other rearrangement was called non-productive. CDR3 was defined by IMGT convention, running from the second conserved V-encoded cysteine to the conserved J-encoded phenylalanine. The earlier analysis of about 640 of the donors excluded any sequence lacking an unambiguous match to a single V gene segment. In an earlier analysis of 587 of the donors, V segments were called functional above 56.7% productive rearrangements and were called segregating when the between-donor standard deviation exceeded 5%. To diagnose cytomegalovirus status from the catalog of TCR beta chain sequences, a statistical classification framework was built. V and J gene assignment, in a later analysis, came from comparing TCR nucleotide sequences with IMGT/GENE-DB human TR gene sequences. Using the TCRdist pipeline, a later analysis assigned CDR3 sequences along with most-parsimonious VDJ recombination scenarios. A later analysis defined each TCR beta chain by its CDR3 amino acid sequence plus V-gene family, and excluded reads lacking a unique V-gene family. As a way to deal with suspected cross-contamination and a sequencing artifact, a later analysis dropped 640 or so nucleotide sequences that were highly shared and had low generation probability. For each public chain, a later analysis derived a clonal expansion index from normalized ranks of inferred template counts within each repertoire. A later analysis computed generation probabilities with a VDJ recombination model fitted to out-of-frame rearrangements, and checked the results against IGoR. In a later analysis, hypergeometric tests were used to score TCR-TCR, TCR-HLA and TCR-CMV co-occurrence, with a repertoire-size bias correction applied to TCR pairs. To estimate false discovery rates, a later analysis permuted the HLA or CMV assignments 20 times. In a later analysis, co-occurring TCRs were grouped using DBSCAN, and TCRdist sequence similarity was added for clustering within HLA-allele-positive subsets. Co-occurrence clustering excluded repertoires with fewer than 30,000 or more than 120,000 public chains, plus five with anomalous nucleotide sharing. This is the immuneACCESS table as TCRdb keeps it, with only in-frame sequences that have V and J called. A part of the clones is gone; compared with another copy, unresolved V genes explain less than half, and the rest is unexplained. For V, J and clone size, that table is used; D and trimming come from the DNA. Counted in this sample were about 140,000 clones; 82% of them appeared once. The ten largest make up about 1.5% of the sample.

This sample is part of a study of cytomegalovirus exposure and HLA in healthy donors (dated by TCRdb to about 2017). Background on the whole study: An earlier analysis of 550 to 700 of the donors reported more than 250 Gb of sequence data and 117 million unique TCR beta sequences from roughly 200 million T cells. Roughly 300 gigabases of sequencing data and 78 million or so unique TCR sequences were included in an early release covering 550 to 650 HLA-typed donors. The genetic ancestry cluster associated with self-reported Caucasian donors included 65% to 90% of the roughly 390 genotyped donors. The aim of the study was to test whether cataloging public T cell receptors could identify signatures of past pathogen exposure. The study used immunosequencing to profile the T cell repertoires of under 700 subjects and linked those repertoires to cytomegalovirus serostatus. Along with the approximately 670-subject first cohort, a separate validation cohort of around 110 different subjects was used. High-throughput TCR immunosequencing, statistical association of individual TCRs with disease status, and machine learning were combined to predict cytomegalovirus infection status. A later analysis re-examined previously published TCR beta repertoires from hundreds of donors and added high-resolution HLA genotyping to investigate patterns of TCR occurrence. The later analysis used no new phenotypic data to find candidate immune exposures, relying instead on TCR beta sequences and their occurrence across donors. To decide whether each TCR beta V gene segment behaved as functional or pseudogenic, an earlier analysis of fewer than 750 of the donors relied on high-throughput TCR beta sequencing. Donor age, sex, ethnicity and CMV serostatus were compiled together with the repertoire data. In a later genetic analysis, genome-wide SNP genotypes for about 60% of the 666 donors were used, and that subset was treated as a discovery cohort. Every discovery cohort repertoire had been produced on one sequencing platform. Class I and class II HLA loci were covered by the typing at four-digit resolution. The number of donors typed differed by locus, with about 629-630 for A, B, C, DRB1 and DQB1, 522 for DQA1, some 570 for DPA1, and around 450 for DPB1. About five DR-DQ haplotypes were handled as single units for association and clustering, since linkage in the cohort was strong. Among a few hundred genotyped donors of the cohort, an average of around 240,000 unique TCR beta nucleotide sequences were sequenced per donor, 15% to 20% of them non-productive.

The investigation overall reported the following: Presence/absence analyses assumed roughly uniform sequencing depth across donors, an assumption that may not hold. Linkage disequilibrium might explain the correlated functional status among segregating V segments, but an unknown experimental factor could not be ruled out. Because counts were too low, 15 to 20 rarely observed V segments, including chromosome 9 orphons, were excluded from the earlier analysis of about 500 of the donors. Across donors, most TCR sequences were observed very rarely, whereas some public TCRs were present in many individuals. Compared with the roughly 670-donor mean, donors in an Asian-associated ancestry cluster had fewer N-insertions in productive TCRs, according to a later genetic analysis. Some IMGT-functional V segments, including TRBV6-2 and TRBV6-3, could not be told apart with the 87-base-pair reads, so those segments were excluded. A further reported finding was that TCR beta sequences accurately predicted the HLA-A and HLA-B alleles for most subjects in the first cohort. Cytomegalovirus status was reported to be diagnosed by the classifier with high specificity and sensitivity in both the original and validation cohorts. In a later analysis, the rate of TCR association differed among HLA loci, with DRB1 alleles having the most associated TCRs and HLA-C alleles having the fewest. When HLA alleles, especially DR and DQ, strongly co-occurred, TCR associations were difficult to assign to individual alleles. An association between a missense DCLRE1C variant and V-gene and J-gene trimming of TCR beta chains was found in a later genetic analysis and replicated in an independent cohort. Immune exposure information for the cohort was limited to CMV serostatus. In vitro tests confirmed that a few of the cytomegalovirus-associated TCR beta chains recognize cytomegalovirus antigens. Because some donors lacked HLA typing at each locus, the association tests relied only on the typed subset. In a later analysis, more than 15,000 TCR beta sequences were associated with specific HLA alleles at a false discovery rate of 0.05. A cluster of highly shared sequence variants was judged likely to be a technical artifact of the sequencing pipeline. According to a later analysis, parvovirus B19, influenza, CMV and Epstein-Barr virus appeared linked to several top co-occurrence clusters. In a later analysis, HLA-associated TCR beta chains showed more clonal expansion and lower generation probabilities than non-associated chains that were equally common. A later analysis found that most CMV-associated TCR beta chains appeared HLA-restricted, with HLA associations seemingly driven largely by CMV exposure. In the study, some 160 TCR beta chains were listed as associated with cytomegalovirus. It was suggested by the authors that the approach could potentially be generalized to other disease states and immunological phenotypes. In an earlier analysis of 587 of the donors, most TCR beta V segments appeared in productive rearrangements about 87% or about 30% of the time, broadly matching IMGT annotations. Only TCR beta chains were sequenced in this cohort, and the absence of alpha or paired-chain data limited detectable features.

The cohort comprised some 730 healthy bone marrow donors. At the time of sampling, every cohort member was nominally healthy, though immune exposures that went unrecorded were likely present. The donor tested CMV seropositive and was one of the 289 seropositive cohort members. A peripheral blood sample was collected from each donor, and TCR beta sequencing was performed on peripheral blood mononuclear cells. The Qiagen DNeasy Blood Extraction Kit was used to extract genomic DNA from the blood cell samples. This receptor chain uses TRBV9 and TRBJ2-2; perhaps TRBD2 is the D gene, with 6 bases matching. This sequence originates from a man between 25 and 39 years old in good health and CMV-seropositive. The sample comprised PBMCs. The bases read TGTGCCAGCAGCGTAGGCGGGGCCGCCCACACCGGGGAGCTGTTTTTT. Its protein reads: CASSVGGAAHTGELFF.